The present T cell receptor beta chain was sequenced within a study of identical twins listed by TCRdb under 2016. Study-level background: To test whether fetal clonotypes persist, the study used deep sequencing on TCR alpha and beta repertoires from monozygotic twins, unrelated adults of various ages, and cord blood. Replicate twin experiments were performed at different times using different library preparation protocols to rule out contamination.

Details on this clonotype: Its antigen remains undetermined. Qualities for individual bases were not recorded, and no much larger clone is one base off.

To prepare the library, 5' RACE was applied. Sequenced on an Illumina HiSeq 2000. A universal primer binding site was introduced by template switching, and a unique molecular identifier was present in the final cDNA, enabling accurate counting of TCR cDNA molecules. Specific primers in the conserved constant-segment region were used to synthesize first-strand cDNA for the TCR alpha and beta chains. Each cDNA library was double barcoded, with a SMART-Mk sample barcode plus Illumina barcodes, to control for contamination. TruSeq adapter sequences and Illumina sample barcodes were added in two successive PCR steps. The TCR alpha and beta cDNA libraries were sequenced on the Illumina HiSeq platform using custom primers. The source study handled its data this way. Raw reads were processed with MiGEC to extract unique molecular identifiers, and MiXCR was used to determine CDR3 positions. For each individual, recombination models were inferred using an EM algorithm with the repgenHMM and IGoR tools. Shared clonotypes were analyzed with the tcR package in R, and sharing was normalized by the product of cloneset sizes. Out-of-frame nonproductive sequences were analyzed to study raw recombination free of thymic and clonal selection effects. TCRdb reprocessed the public reads (quality trimming at Q25 with fastp, clone calling with MiXCR) and kept in-frame beta chains. For every CDR3 protein sequence, its rows merge into one entry that carries the most common genes and DNA. The V and J calls and clone size come from TCRdb's table, not from the authors' own analysis. Counted in this sample were 400,000 to 550,000 distinct CDR3 sequences; around 20% of them appeared once. 0.91% of the sample lies in the top ten.

The junction shows trimming of 3 bases on V and 5 bases on J, plus 8 bases between the germline ends. The CDR3, from cysteine to phenylalanine, totals 13 residues. CDR3 DNA is the only sequence kept; it has 39 bases, read in frame from the first base. The germline V gene provides CDR1 SGHTA and CDR2 FQGNSA. Only healthy Caucasian donors were included. The twin cohort consisted of three pairs of female monozygotic twins, all aged about 18 to 30 years. Positive isolation kits from Invitrogen were used to isolate CD4+ and CD8+ T cell populations. Results the study describes overall, beyond this receptor: Recombination models systematically underestimated out-of-frame TCR alpha sharing in monozygotic twins but agreed with sharing between unrelated individuals. Conclusions relied on cross-sectional statistical analysis, since the same donors could not be followed over many years. Zero-insertion analyses could be partly confounded by invariant T cells such as MAIT and iNKT, though diverse VJ usage argued against such confounding for most clonotypes. A weaker excess of twin sharing was found in beta out-of-frame sequences because the signal-to-noise ratio was lowered by fewer shared sequences. Compared with coincidental sharing between unrelated individuals, out-of-frame TCR alpha sequences shared between twins had an excess of sequences with low generation probability. Fewer insertions were carried by abundant cord blood beta clonotypes; a weaker similar trend was observed in young adult naive repertoires, while no such trend was observed in memory repertoires.

The same data also contributed to another study, on T cells expressing NK-cell markers. As noted in the second study: Eight or nine donors provided sorted CD3+CD56+NKG2C+, CD3+CD56+NKG2C- and CD3+CD56-NKG2C+ T-cell subsets, whose TCR beta-chain repertoires were profiled. Of the eight sequenced donors, seven were found to be HCMV-seropositive and one was found to be HCMV-seronegative. In several experiments an anti-gammadeltaTCR antibody was added to restrict sorting to alphabetaTCR-expressing T cells. For roughly 6 donors, the dominant CD3+CD56+NKG2C+ clonotypes were among the top 10 CD8+ clonotypes and accounted for about 1.0-8% of CD8+ T cells. Those dominant clonotypes were again the most abundant among CD3+CD56-NKG2C+ cells in a few donors, at 28.3-60.1%. Whether the expanded NKG2C-expressing T cell clones were specific for HCMV antigens was left unclear. The eight sequenced donors were randomly selected healthy volunteers, three men and five women. HCMV serostatus was determined by detecting HCMV-specific IgG in serum with a commercial ELISA kit. Reads were demultiplexed and grouped by UMI with MIGEC, and clonotypes were assembled and quantified with MiTCR. To remove erroneous sequences, TCR cDNA sequences were retained only when supported by two or more reads. The tcR package was used for downstream repertoire analysis, and clonotypes were matched between fractions using CDR3 nucleotide sequence together with V segment. Antigen specificity was annotated against VDJdb with VDJmatch, allowing one amino acid substitution in CDR3.

Sequencing was carried out using CD4+ T cells sorted from blood. Recombination connected TRBV7-2 to TRBJ2-1, with the D segment identity uncertain. The clonotype was recovered from a woman aged 18-29 years in good health. The base sequence is TGTGCCAGCAGCTTTCAGCTAAACAATGAGCAGTTCTTC. Its protein reads: CASSFQLNNEQFF.